Only a few counts were recorded for the clone carrying this TCR beta chain. This record belongs to a study of identical twins. TCRdb called the 5' RACE reads again in MiXCR, with one record for every CDR3 protein. The table lists around 690,000 distinct CDR3 sequences, 20% to 25% of them singletons. These data were likewise used in another study, on T cells expressing NK-cell markers. From that study: These same clonotypes (in a few donors) also led the CD3+CD56-NKG2C+ fraction.

The TCR comes from a woman aged 18-29 years in good health. Sequenced material: PBMCs.

In nucleotides, the CDR3 is TGCGCCAGCAGCTTGGGGACTAGCGCCTCCTACGAGCAGTACTTC. Protein sequence: CASSLGTSASYEQYF. The chain carries TRBV5-1 and TRBJ2-7; 9 bases line up with TRBD2. Trimming cost V 0 bases and J 0 bases; bases outside gene matches: 1. This CDR3 is built from 15 residues. CDR1 is SGHRS, CDR2 YFSETQ, per germline.